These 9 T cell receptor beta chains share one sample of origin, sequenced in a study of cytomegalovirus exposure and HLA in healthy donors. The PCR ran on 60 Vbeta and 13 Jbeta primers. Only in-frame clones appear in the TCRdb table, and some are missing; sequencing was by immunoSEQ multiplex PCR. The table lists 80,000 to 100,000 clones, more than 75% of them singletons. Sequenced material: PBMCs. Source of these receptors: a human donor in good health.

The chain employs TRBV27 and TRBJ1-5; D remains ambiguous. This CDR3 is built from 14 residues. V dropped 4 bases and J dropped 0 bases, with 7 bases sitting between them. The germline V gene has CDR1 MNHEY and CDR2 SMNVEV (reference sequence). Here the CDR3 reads CASSSRSSNQPQHF. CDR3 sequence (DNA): TGTGCCAGCAGTTCCCGTAGTAGCAATCAGCCCCAGCATTTT.

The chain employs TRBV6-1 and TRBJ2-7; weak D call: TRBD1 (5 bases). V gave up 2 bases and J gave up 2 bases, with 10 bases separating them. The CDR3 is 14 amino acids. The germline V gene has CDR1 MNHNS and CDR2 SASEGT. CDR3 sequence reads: CASSEPVGAYEQYF. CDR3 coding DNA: TGTGCCAGCAGTGAACCGGTAGGGGCCTACGAGCAGTACTTC.

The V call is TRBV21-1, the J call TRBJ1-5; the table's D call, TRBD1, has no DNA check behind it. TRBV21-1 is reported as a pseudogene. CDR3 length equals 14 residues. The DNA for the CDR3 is TGTGCCAGCAACAGACCGGACAGCCATCAGCCCCAGCATTTT. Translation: CASNRPDSHQPQHF.

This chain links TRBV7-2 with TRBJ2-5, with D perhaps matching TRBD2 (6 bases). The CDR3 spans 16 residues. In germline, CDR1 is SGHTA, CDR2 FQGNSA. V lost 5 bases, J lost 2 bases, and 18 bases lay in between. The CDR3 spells CASSPLRGVGQETQYF. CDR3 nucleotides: TGTGCCAGCAGCCCCCTCCGCGGGGTGGGACAAGAGACCCAGTACTTC.

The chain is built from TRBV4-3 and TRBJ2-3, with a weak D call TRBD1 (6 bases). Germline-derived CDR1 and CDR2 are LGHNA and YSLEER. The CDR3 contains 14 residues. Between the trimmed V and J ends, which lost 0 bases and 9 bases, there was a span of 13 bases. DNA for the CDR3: TGCGCCAGCAGCCAAGATGGGCTTACAGGGACGCAGTATTTT. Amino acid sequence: CASSQDGLTGTQYF.

CDR3 region: CASSRLAASYNEQFF. Written as DNA, the CDR3 is TGTGCCAGCAGCCGACTAGCGGCGTCGTACAATGAGCAGTTCTTC. This chain links TRBV5-8 with TRBJ2-1; 9 nucleotides align to TRBD2. CDR3 length equals 15 residues. Losses at the gene ends were 4 bases for V and 4 bases for J; bases not matched to a gene: 6. From germline, CDR1 is SGHTS and CDR2 YDEGEE. Variable domain in full (rest from reference TRBV5-8 and TRBJ2-1): EAGVTQSPTHLIKTRGQQATLRCSPISGHTSVYWYQQALGLGLQFLLWYDEGEERNRGNFPPRFSGRQFPNYSSELNVNALELEDSALYLCASSRLAASYNEQFFGPGTRLTVL.

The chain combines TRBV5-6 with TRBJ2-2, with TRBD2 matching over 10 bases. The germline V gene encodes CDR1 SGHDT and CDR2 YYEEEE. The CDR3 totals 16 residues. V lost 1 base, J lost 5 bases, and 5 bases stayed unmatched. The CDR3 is CASSLPSGSGTGELFF. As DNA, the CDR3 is TGTGCCAGCAGCTTGCCTAGCGGGAGTGGAACCGGGGAGCTGTTTTTT.

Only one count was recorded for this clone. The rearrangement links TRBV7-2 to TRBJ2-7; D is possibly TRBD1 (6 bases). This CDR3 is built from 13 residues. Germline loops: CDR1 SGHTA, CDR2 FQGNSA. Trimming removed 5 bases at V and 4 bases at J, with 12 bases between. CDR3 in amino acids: CASSRQGSYEQYF. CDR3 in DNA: TGTGCCAGCAGCAGGCAGGGGTCTTACGAGCAGTACTTC.

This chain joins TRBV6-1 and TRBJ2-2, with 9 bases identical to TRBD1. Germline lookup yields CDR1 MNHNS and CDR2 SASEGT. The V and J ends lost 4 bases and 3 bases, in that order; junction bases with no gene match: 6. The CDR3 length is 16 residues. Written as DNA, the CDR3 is TGTGCCAGCAGTGCACCGGGACAGGGACACACCGGGGAGCTGTTTTTT. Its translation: CASSAPGQGHTGELFF.